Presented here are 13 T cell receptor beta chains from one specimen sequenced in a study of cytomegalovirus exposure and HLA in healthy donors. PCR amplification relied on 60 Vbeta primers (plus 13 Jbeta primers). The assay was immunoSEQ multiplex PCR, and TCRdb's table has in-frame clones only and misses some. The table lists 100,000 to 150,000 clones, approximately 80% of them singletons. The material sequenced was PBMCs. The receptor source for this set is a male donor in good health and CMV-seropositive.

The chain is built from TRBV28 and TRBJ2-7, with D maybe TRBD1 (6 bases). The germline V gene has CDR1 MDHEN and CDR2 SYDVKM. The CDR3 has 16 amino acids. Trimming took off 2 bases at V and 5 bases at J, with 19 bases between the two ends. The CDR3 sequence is CASSLMARQGYHEQYF. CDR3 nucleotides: TGTGCCAGCAGTTTAATGGCGCGTCAGGGGTACCACGAGCAGTACTTC.

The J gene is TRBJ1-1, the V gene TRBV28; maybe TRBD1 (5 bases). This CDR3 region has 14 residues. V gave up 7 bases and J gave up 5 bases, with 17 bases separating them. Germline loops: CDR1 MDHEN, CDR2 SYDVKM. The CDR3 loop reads CASNTAPGTTEAFF. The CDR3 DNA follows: TGTGCCAGCAACACCGCCCCAGGGACTACTGAAGCTTTCTTT.

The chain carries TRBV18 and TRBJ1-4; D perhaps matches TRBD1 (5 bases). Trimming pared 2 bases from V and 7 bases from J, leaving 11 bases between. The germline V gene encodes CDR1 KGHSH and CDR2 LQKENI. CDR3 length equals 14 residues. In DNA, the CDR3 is TGTGCCAGCTCACCATTAAGGGGAGGTGAAAAACTGTTTTTT. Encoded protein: CASSPLRGGEKLFF.

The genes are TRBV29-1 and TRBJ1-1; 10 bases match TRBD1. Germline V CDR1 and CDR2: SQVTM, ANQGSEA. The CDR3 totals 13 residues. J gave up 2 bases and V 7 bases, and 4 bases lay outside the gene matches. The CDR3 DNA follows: TGCAGCGGACAGGGGGCGCGAAACACTGAAGCTTTCTTT. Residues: CSGQGARNTEAFF.

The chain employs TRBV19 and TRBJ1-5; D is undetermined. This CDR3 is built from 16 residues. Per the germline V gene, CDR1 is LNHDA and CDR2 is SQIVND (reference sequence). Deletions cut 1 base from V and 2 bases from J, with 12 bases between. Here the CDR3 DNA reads TGTGCCAGTAGTATAGGTCGGAGGGCGGGCAATCAGCCCCAGCATTTT. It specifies CASSIGRRAGNQPQHF.

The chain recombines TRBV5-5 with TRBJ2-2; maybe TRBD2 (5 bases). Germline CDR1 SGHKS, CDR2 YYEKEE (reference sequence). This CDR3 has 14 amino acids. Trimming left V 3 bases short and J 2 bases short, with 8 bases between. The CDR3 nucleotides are TGTGCCAGCAGCTGGGAGATAAACACCGGGGAGCTGTTTTTT. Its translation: CASSWEINTGELFF.

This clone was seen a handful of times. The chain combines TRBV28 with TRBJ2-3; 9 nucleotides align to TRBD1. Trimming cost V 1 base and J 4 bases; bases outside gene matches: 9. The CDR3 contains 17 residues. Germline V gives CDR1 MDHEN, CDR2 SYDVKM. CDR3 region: CASSLSWTGDRSDTQYF. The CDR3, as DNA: TGTGCCAGCAGTTTATCTTGGACAGGGGACCGGTCAGATACGCAGTATTTT.

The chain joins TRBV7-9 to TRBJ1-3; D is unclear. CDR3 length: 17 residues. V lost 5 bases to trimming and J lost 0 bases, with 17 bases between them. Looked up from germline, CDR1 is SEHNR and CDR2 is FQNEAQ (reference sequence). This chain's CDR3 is CASSPLGGSLSGNTIYF. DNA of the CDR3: TGTGCCAGCAGCCCGTTGGGAGGCAGCCTCTCTGGAAACACCATATATTTT. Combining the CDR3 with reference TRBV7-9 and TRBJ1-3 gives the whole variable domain DTGVSQNPRHKITKRGQNVTFRCDPISEHNRLYWYRQTLGQGPEFLTYFQNEAQLEKSRLLSDRFSAERPKGSFSTLEIQRTEQGDSAMYLCASSPLGGSLSGNTIYFGEGSWLTVV.

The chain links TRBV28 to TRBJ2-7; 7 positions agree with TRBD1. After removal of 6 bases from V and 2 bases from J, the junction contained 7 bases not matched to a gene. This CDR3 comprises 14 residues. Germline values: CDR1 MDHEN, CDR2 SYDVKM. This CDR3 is CASSRQGSTYEQYF. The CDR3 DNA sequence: TGTGCCAGCAGCCGACAGGGATCTACCTACGAGCAGTACTTC.

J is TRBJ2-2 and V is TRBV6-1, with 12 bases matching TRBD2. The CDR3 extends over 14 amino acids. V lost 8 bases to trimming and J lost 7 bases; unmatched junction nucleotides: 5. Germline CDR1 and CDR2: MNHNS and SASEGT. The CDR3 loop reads CASELAGGIGELFF. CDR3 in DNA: TGTGCCAGCGAACTAGCGGGAGGTATCGGGGAGCTGTTTTTT.

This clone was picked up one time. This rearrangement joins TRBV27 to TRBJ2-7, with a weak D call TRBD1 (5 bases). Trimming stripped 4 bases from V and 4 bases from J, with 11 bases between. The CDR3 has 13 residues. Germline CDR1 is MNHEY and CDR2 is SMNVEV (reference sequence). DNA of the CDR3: TGTGCCAGCAGTTGGCAGGGTGGGTACGAGCAGTACTTC. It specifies CASSWQGGYEQYF.

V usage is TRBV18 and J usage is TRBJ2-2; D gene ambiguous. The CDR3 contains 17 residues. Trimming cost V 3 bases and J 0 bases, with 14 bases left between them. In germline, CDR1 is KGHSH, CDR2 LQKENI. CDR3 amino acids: CASSPRVPFPNTGELFF. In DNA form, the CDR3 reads TGTGCCAGCTCACCCCGCGTTCCCTTTCCGAACACCGGGGAGCTGTTTTTT.

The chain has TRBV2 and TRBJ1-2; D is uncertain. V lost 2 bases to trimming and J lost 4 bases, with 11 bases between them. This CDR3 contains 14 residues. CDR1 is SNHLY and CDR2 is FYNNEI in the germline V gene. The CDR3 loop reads CASSEFTGSYGYTF. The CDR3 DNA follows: TGTGCCAGCAGTGAATTTACGGGTAGCTATGGCTACACCTTC.